This T cell receptor (beta chain) was profiled in a study of blood T cell repertoires in COVID-19. The wider study: Donors in the United States, Italy and Spain gave samples during acute or convalescent COVID-19. T cells, B-cell-depleted T cells, or PBMCs provided the cDNA or gDNA that served as material.

Across about two dozen US areas, participants ranged in age from 18 to 89 years. Sequencing was performed with immunoSEQ multiplex PCR; in TCRdb, only in-frame clones are kept and a portion is missing. Of a few hundred thousand clones listed, 80% to 90% are singletons. The V segment lost 6 bases and the J segment 8 bases; nucleotides outside the gene matches: 4. The CDR3 sequence is 14 residues long. The V gene's germline CDR1 is SNHLY and CDR2 FYNNEI. Input material: PBMCs or T cells enriched from blood (not recorded which). The sequence was collected from a woman in her forties with acute COVID-19. This chain uses TRBV2 with TRBJ1-6; 10 positions match TRBD1. The DNA for the CDR3 is TGTGCCAGCAGACGACAGGGGGCGGATTCACCCCTCCACTTT. As protein: CASRRQGADSPLHF.